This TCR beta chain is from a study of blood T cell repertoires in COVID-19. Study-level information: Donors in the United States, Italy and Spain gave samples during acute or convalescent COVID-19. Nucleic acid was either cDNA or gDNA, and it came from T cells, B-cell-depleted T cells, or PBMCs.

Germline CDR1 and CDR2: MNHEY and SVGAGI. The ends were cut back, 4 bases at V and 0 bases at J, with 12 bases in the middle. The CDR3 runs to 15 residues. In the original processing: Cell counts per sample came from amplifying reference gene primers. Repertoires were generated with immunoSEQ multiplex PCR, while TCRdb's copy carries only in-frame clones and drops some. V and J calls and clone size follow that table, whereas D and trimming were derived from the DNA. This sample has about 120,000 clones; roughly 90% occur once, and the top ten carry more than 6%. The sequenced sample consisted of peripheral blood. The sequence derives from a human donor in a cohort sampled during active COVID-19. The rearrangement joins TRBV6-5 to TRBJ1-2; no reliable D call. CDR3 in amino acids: CASSLMARANYGYTF. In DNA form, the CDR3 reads TGTGCCAGCAGTTTAATGGCTAGAGCTAACTATGGCTACACCTTC.